There are a few counts of the clone carrying this TCR beta chain. This sample was included in a study of T cell changes during pregnancy in multiple sclerosis. Repertoires were generated with immunoSEQ multiplex PCR, while TCRdb's copy carries only in-frame clones and drops some. The table lists some 37,000 clones, about 91% of them singletons. The CDR3 sequence is 14 residues long. Germline V lookup: CDR1 SGHDN, CDR2 FVKESK. The germline V and J ends were trimmed by 4 bases and 9 bases, with 18 bases remaining between them. The J gene is TRBJ1-2, the V gene TRBV14; no firm D call. The source of this sequence is a female donor with multiple sclerosis, enrolled in a pregnancy study. The source was CD8+ T cells from peripheral blood mononuclear cells, collected after pregnancy. The CDR3 region is CASSLSGDPKSYTF. The CDR3 DNA sequence: TGTGCCAGCAGCCTTTCGGGTGACCCTAAGAGCTACACCTTC.